One and the same sample provided the 32 T cell receptor beta chains below, sequenced in a study of blood T cell repertoires in COVID-19. The assay was immunoSEQ multiplex PCR, and TCRdb's table has in-frame clones only and misses some. The sample yields about 92,000 clones, about 71% seen once. The specimen sequenced was peripheral blood. These receptors were obtained from a woman aged 55-69 years in a cohort sampled during active or convalescent COVID-19.

The chain uses TRBV5-1 and TRBJ2-3; D gene uncertain. Trimming pared 4 bases from V and 3 bases from J, leaving 9 bases between. This CDR3 has 13 residues. Germline CDR1 is SGHRS and CDR2 is YFSETQ. The CDR3 protein is CASSNRQTDTQYF. The CDR3 nucleotides are TGCGCCAGCAGCAACCGACAAACAGATACGCAGTATTTT. Filled out from reference TRBV5-1 and TRBJ2-3, the complete variable domain reads KAGVTQTPRYLIKTRGQQVTLSCSPISGHRSVSWYQQTPGQGLQFLFEYFSETQRNKGNFPGRFSGRQFSNSRSEMNVSTLELGDSALYLCASSNRQTDTQYFGPGTRLTVL.

The J gene is TRBJ1-2, the V gene TRBV25-1, with D possibly being TRBD1 (6 bases). Germline V gene lookup returns CDR1 MGHDK and CDR2 SYGVNS. Trimming shortened V by 2 bases and J by 7 bases, and 23 bases separated the two germline ends. This CDR3 is built from 17 residues. This CDR3 reads CASSEERPDRSSGGYTF. The CDR3 nucleotides read TGTGCCAGCAGTGAAGAGCGGCCAGACAGGTCGTCCGGTGGCTACACCTTC.

This clone showed up just a few times. The chain carries TRBV5-4 and TRBJ1-2; TRBD1 matches at 7 bases. The CDR3 covers 14 residues. Germline CDR1 reads SGHNT; CDR2 reads YYREEE (reference sequence). The trim removed 3 bases at V and 4 bases at J, leaving 6 bases unmatched. The CDR3 is CASSSTTGIYGYTF. DNA of the CDR3: TGTGCCAGCAGCTCCACGACAGGGATCTATGGCTACACCTTC.

The chain joins TRBV5-1 to TRBJ1-1; 10 bases are a match to TRBD1. The CDR3 has 16 residues. V was pared by 3 bases and J by 10 bases, with 15 bases of the junction left unmatched. CDR1 and CDR2 from the germline V gene are SGHRS and YFSETQ. CDR3 coding DNA: TGCGCCAGCAGCTCTAACGACAGGGGGCTAAACGGGGGAGCTTTCTTT. Encoded protein: CASSSNDRGLNGGAFF. Complete variable domain (other parts from reference TRBV5-1 and TRBJ1-1): KAGVTQTPRYLIKTRGQQVTLSCSPISGHRSVSWYQQTPGQGLQFLFEYFSETQRNKGNFPGRFSGRQFSNSRSEMNVSTLELGDSALYLCASSSNDRGLNGGAFFGQGTRLTVV.

The chain is built from TRBV11-1 and TRBJ2-1; 10 nucleotides match TRBD1. CDR1 is SGHAT, CDR2 FQDESV, per germline (reference sequence). This CDR3 has 14 residues. V shed 4 bases, J shed 9 bases, and the junction held 6 bases outside the gene matches. Written as DNA, the CDR3 is TGTGCCAGCAGCTCGGACAGGGGGTTGGGTGAGCAGTTCTTC. This codes for CASSSDRGLGEQFF.

This clone was counted between two and nine times. The V and J genes are TRBV5-1 and TRBJ1-2; 7 bases map to TRBD1. Germline lookup yields CDR1 SGHRS and CDR2 YFSETQ. V lost 0 bases and J lost 8; bases outside the gene matches: 10. The CDR3 spans 15 residues. The CDR3 region is CASSLGAGGYSGYTF. The DNA of the CDR3 is TGCGCCAGCAGCTTGGGAGCAGGGGGGTACTCCGGCTACACCTTC.

This sequence joins TRBV28 and TRBJ2-3; 7 positions match TRBD1. Unmatched junction bases numbered 7, after V lost 6 bases and J lost 4 bases. Germline lookup yields CDR1 MDHEN and CDR2 SYDVKM. The CDR3 length is 14 residues. The DNA of the CDR3 is TGTGCCAGCAGCAATTACAGGGGTGCAGATACGCAGTATTTT. The encoded protein is CASSNYRGADTQYF.

The J gene is TRBJ2-7, the V gene TRBV10-3, with 8 bases lining up with TRBD1. Per the germline V gene, CDR1 is ENHRY and CDR2 is SYGVKD. V gave up 3 bases and J gave up 0 bases; unmatched junction bases: 4. CDR3 size: 15 residues. The CDR3 sequence: CAISDRDRLSYEQYF. The CDR3 DNA reads as TGTGCCATCAGTGACCGGGACAGGCTCTCCTACGAGCAGTACTTC.

This clone was detected only a few times. The chain uses TRBV28 and TRBJ1-1; D ambiguous. From germline, CDR1 is MDHEN and CDR2 SYDVKM. V was shortened by 6 bases and J by 3 bases, with 11 bases between the two germline ends. The CDR3 runs to 13 residues. The CDR3 protein is CASRRDAYTEAFF. CDR3 nucleotides: TGTGCCAGCAGGAGGGATGCGTACACTGAAGCTTTCTTT.

The CDR3 bases are TGTGCCAGCAGCAGACAGGGGTACACTGAAGCTTTCTTT. It encodes CASSRQGYTEAFF. V gene TRBV14 combines with J gene TRBJ1-1, with 8 nucleotides matching TRBD1. V gave up 5 bases and J gave up 3 bases; unmatched junction bases: 2. Per germline, CDR1 SGHDN and CDR2 FVKESK. There are 13 residues in the CDR3.

This clone showed up just once. The V and J genes are TRBV5-1 and TRBJ2-7, with unresolved D. This CDR3 is built from 15 residues. Germline CDR1 is SGHRS and CDR2 is YFSETQ. The ends were cut back, 2 bases at V and 0 bases at J, with 12 bases in the middle. The CDR3 reads CASSFLQSSSYEQYF. Written as DNA, the CDR3 is TGCGCCAGCAGCTTCCTTCAGTCTAGCTCCTACGAGCAGTACTTC.

V usage is TRBV7-9 and J usage is TRBJ1-3; TRBD1 matches 7 bases. Germline assignment: CDR1 SEHNR and CDR2 FQNEAQ (reference sequence). V shed 7 bases, J shed 1 base, and the junction held 7 bases outside the gene matches. The CDR3 runs to 15 residues. DNA of the CDR3: TGTGCCAGCAAAGGGGGCGCCGAGTCTGGAAACACCATATATTTT. Translation: CASKGGAESGNTIYF.

This clone was counted between two and nine times. The chain uses TRBV7-9 and TRBJ2-2, with D perhaps TRBD2 (6 bases). Germline assignment: CDR1 SEHNR and CDR2 FQNEAQ (reference sequence). The CDR3 has 15 residues. Deletions cut 5 bases from V and 6 bases from J, with 16 bases between. The CDR3 sequence: CASSRPGVGPGELFF. The CDR3 region has the DNA TGTGCCAGCAGCAGGCCGGGAGTCGGCCCCGGGGAGCTGTTTTTT.

This clone has at least ten counts. The chain uses TRBV21-1 and TRBJ2-3; the table's TRBD1 call for D was not verified on the DNA. TRBV21-1 has pseudogene status. This CDR3 spans 16 amino acids. For the CDR3, the DNA is TGTGCCAGCAGCTGCCGGGACAGGGGGCGCACAGATACGCAGTATTTT. Encoded protein: CASSCRDRGRTDTQYF.

The chain joins TRBV30 to TRBJ1-1; TRBD1 is a possible D gene (6 bases). From germline, CDR1 is GTSNPN and CDR2 SVGIG (reference sequence). The CDR3 is 13 amino acids. Trimming left V 4 bases short and J 1 base short, with 10 bases between. The CDR3 reads CAWNREPNTEAFF. The CDR3 DNA follows: TGTGCCTGGAACAGGGAGCCGAACACTGAAGCTTTCTTT. Full variable domain (outside the CDR3, taken from reference TRBV30 and TRBJ1-1): SQTIHQWPATLVQPVGSPLSLECTVEGTSNPNLYWYRQAAGRGLQLLFYSVGIGQISSEVPQNLSASRPQDRQFILSSKKLLLSDSGFYLCAWNREPNTEAFFGQGTRLTVV.

A single count supports this clone. This chain connects TRBV7-8 to TRBJ2-7; 9 bases line up with TRBD1. CDR1 and CDR2 from the germline V gene are SGHVS and FQNEAQ. The V gene end was trimmed by 0 bases and the J gene end by 1 base; junction bases not matched to a gene: 10. The CDR3 has 18 amino acids. The CDR3: CASSLALGTGRTSYEQYF. DNA for the CDR3: TGTGCCAGCAGCTTAGCGCTGGGGACAGGGCGGACTTCCTACGAGCAGTACTTC.

This clone has a count of ten or more. This sequence joins TRBV18 and TRBJ2-7, with a tentative D call TRBD1 (6 bases). The CDR3 has 14 residues. V was clipped by 4 bases and J by 2 bases, with 12 bases between them. The germline V gene encodes CDR1 KGHSH and CDR2 LQKENI. CDR3: CASSLLAGAYEQYF. The CDR3 nucleotides are TGTGCCAGCTCACTCCTGGCAGGGGCCTACGAGCAGTACTTC.

This clone appeared once. V gene TRBV7-2 combines with J gene TRBJ2-4, with D possibly being TRBD2 (5 bases). The CDR3 is made up of 17 amino acids. The V and J ends lost 3 bases and 9 bases respectively, with 24 bases between them. CDR1 and CDR2 from the germline V gene are SGHTA and FQGNSA. The CDR3 here is CASSLRAGGFLRTIQYF. The CDR3 DNA follows: TGTGCCAGCAGCTTGCGGGCAGGCGGATTTCTTCGGACCATTCAGTACTTC.

The rearrangement links TRBV27 to TRBJ2-5, with 13 bases lining up with TRBD2. This CDR3 has 17 amino acids. Germline V gene sequence: CDR1 MNHEY, CDR2 SMNVEV (reference sequence). V lost 3 bases and J lost 0; bases outside the gene matches: 4. CDR3 sequence: CASSLVGLAGDQETQYF. CDR3 nucleotide sequence: TGTGCCAGCAGTTTGGTCGGACTAGCGGGGGACCAAGAGACCCAGTACTTC.

V gene TRBV19 combines with J gene TRBJ1-2, with D uncertain. The ends were cut back, 2 bases at V and 7 bases at J, with 14 bases in the middle. The CDR3 totals 14 residues. Germline lookup yields CDR1 LNHDA and CDR2 SQIVND (reference sequence). For the CDR3, the DNA is TGTGCCAGTAGTATACCTCCAGGTTCCAGTGGCTACACCTTC. The encoded protein is CASSIPPGSSGYTF.

J is TRBJ1-2 and V is TRBV2; 7 bases align to TRBD1. Germline lookup yields CDR1 SNHLY and CDR2 FYNNEI. V lost 4 bases, J lost 4 bases, and 6 bases stayed unmatched. This CDR3 has 14 amino acids. CDR3 amino acids: CASSVRGQGYGYTF. The CDR3 DNA follows: TGTGCCAGCAGTGTTAGGGGGCAAGGCTATGGCTACACCTTC.

The count of this clone is one. CDR3 region: CASSQDRLGAVETQYF. CDR3 sequence (DNA): TGCGCCAGCAGCCAAGATCGGCTGGGGGCCGTAGAGACCCAGTACTTC. J is TRBJ2-5 and V is TRBV4-3, with a weak D call TRBD1 (6 bases). From germline, CDR1 is LGHNA and CDR2 YSLEER. This CDR3 region has 16 residues. Trimming took 0 bases from V and 4 from J, leaving 15 bases between them.

This clone was recorded once. This chain connects TRBV11-2 to TRBJ2-1, with 8 bases matching TRBD2. V was pared by 4 bases and J by 2 bases, with 4 bases of the junction left unmatched. There are 15 residues in the CDR3. The germline gives CDR1 SGHAT, CDR2 FQNNGV. CDR3 coding DNA: TGTGCCAGCAGCTCCACTAGCGGCGCCTACAATGAGCAGTTCTTC. This sequence encodes CASSSTSGAYNEQFF.

The table lists this clone with a few counts. The chain uses TRBV3-1 (or the pseudogene TRBV3-2) and TRBJ2-2; 10 bases are shared with TRBD2. This CDR3 comprises 18 residues. Germline-derived CDR1 and CDR2 are LGHDT and YNNKEL (reference sequence). V lost 1 base and J lost 4; bases outside the gene matches: 9. The CDR3 reads CASSQASPGLALTGELFF. The DNA for the CDR3 is TGTGCCAGCAGCCAAGCTAGCCCGGGACTAGCGCTCACCGGGGAGCTGTTTTTT.

This rearrangement joins TRBV7-3 to TRBJ2-5; 7 nucleotides line up with TRBD1. The CDR3 is 14 amino acids. The junction had 2 bases not matched to a gene; V was cut back by 3 bases and J by 1 base. Germline V gives CDR1 SGHTA, CDR2 FQGTGA. In DNA, the CDR3 is TGTGCCAGCAGCTTGACAGGGACCCAAGAGACCCAGTACTTC. Protein: CASSLTGTQETQYF.

This chain connects TRBV29-1 to TRBJ1-2; 10 bases are shared with TRBD1. CDR1 and CDR2 (germline): SQVTM, ANQGSEA. The CDR3 loop spans 13 amino acids. The V gene end was trimmed by 6 bases and the J gene end by 8 bases; junction bases not matched to a gene: 9. In DNA, the CDR3 is TGCAGCGTAGAGGACAGGGGGAGCCTCGGCTACACCTTC. This encodes CSVEDRGSLGYTF. The full variable domain, in which reference TRBV29-1 and TRBJ1-2 provide the parts outside the CDR3, is SAVISQKPSRDICQRGTSLTIQCQVDSQVTMMFWYRQQPGQSLTLIATANQGSEATYESGFVIDKFPISRPNLTFSTLTVSNMSPEDSSIYLCSVEDRGSLGYTFGSGTRLTVV.

The rearrangement uses TRBV7-2 and TRBJ1-2, with 9 bases lining up with TRBD1. CDR1 and CDR2 (germline): SGHTA, FQGNSA. The CDR3 sequence is 16 residues long. Trimming at V came to 7 bases and at J to 4 bases, leaving 13 bases not matched to a gene. This CDR3 reads CASNRGGTGTPYGYTF. Written as DNA, the CDR3 is TGTGCCAGCAACAGAGGGGGGACAGGGACCCCCTATGGCTACACCTTC.

The V gene is TRBV7-2, the J gene TRBJ1-2; D uncertain. The CDR3 covers 14 residues. The V end lost 3 bases, the J end lost 5 bases, and 13 bases lay between the germline ends. CDR1 and CDR2 (germline): SGHTA, FQGNSA. CDR3 bases: TGTGCCAGCAGCTTGGACGGACTCCCTTATGGCTACACCTTC. Its protein is CASSLDGLPYGYTF. Drawing the rest from reference TRBV7-2 and TRBJ1-2, the complete variable domain is GAGVSQSPSNKVTEKGKDVELRCDPISGHTALYWYRQSLGQGLEFLIYFQGNSAPDKSGLPSDRFSAERTGGSVSTLTIQRTQQEDSAVYLCASSLDGLPYGYTFGSGTRLTVV.

The chain employs TRBV12-3 or TRBV12-4 and TRBJ1-6; D is ambiguous. The CDR3 is made up of 12 amino acids. Trimming stripped 3 bases from V and 6 bases from J, with 3 bases between. The CDR3 loop reads CASSLSNSPLHF. DNA for the CDR3: TGTGCCAGCAGTTTGAGTAATTCACCCCTCCACTTT.

V usage is TRBV7-2 and J usage is TRBJ1-4; 9 bases map to TRBD1. Germline V CDR1 and CDR2: SGHTA, FQGNSA. The V and J ends lost 2 bases and 8 bases, in that order; junction bases with no gene match: 9. The CDR3 runs to 16 residues. The CDR3 region is CASSLWPGQGGEKLFF. The DNA of the CDR3 is TGTGCCAGCAGCTTATGGCCGGGACAGGGAGGAGAAAAACTGTTTTTT.

The rearrangement uses TRBV14 and TRBJ1-2; D might be TRBD1 (6 bases). V was shortened by 4 bases and J by 5 bases, with 11 bases between the two germline ends. This CDR3 is 13 amino acids long. Germline lookup yields CDR1 SGHDN and CDR2 FVKESK. CDR3 protein: CASSRTESYGYTF. CDR3 nucleotides: TGTGCCAGCAGCCGGACAGAGAGTTATGGCTACACCTTC.

This sequence joins TRBV2 and TRBJ1-1; the D is unclear. This CDR3 region has 13 residues. Trimming stripped 4 bases from V and 5 bases from J, with 11 bases between. The germline gives CDR1 SNHLY, CDR2 FYNNEI. CDR3 coding DNA: TGTGCCAGCAGTGTTCTGAGGTTAACTGAAGCTTTCTTT. Amino acids: CASSVLRLTEAFF.